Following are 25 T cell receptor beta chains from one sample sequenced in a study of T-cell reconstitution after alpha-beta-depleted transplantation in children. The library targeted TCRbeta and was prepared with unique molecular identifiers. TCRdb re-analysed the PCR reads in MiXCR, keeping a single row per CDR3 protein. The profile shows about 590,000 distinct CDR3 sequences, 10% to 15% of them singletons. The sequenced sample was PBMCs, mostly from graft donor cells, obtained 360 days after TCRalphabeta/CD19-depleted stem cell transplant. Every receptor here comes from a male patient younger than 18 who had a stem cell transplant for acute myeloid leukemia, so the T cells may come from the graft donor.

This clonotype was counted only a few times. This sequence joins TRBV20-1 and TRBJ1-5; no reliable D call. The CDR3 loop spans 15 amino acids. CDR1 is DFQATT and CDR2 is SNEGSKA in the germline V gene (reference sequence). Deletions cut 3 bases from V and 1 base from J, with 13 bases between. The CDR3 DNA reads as TGCAGTGCTAGGCGTCACCTGGTGAGCAATCAGCCCCAGCATTTT. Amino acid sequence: CSARRHLVSNQPQHF.

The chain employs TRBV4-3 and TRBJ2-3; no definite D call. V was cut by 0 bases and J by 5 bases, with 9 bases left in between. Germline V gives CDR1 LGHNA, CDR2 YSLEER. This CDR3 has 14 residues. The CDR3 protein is CASSQDDLRDTQYF. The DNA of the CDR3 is TGCGCCAGCAGCCAAGACGATCTCCGAGATACGCAGTATTTT.

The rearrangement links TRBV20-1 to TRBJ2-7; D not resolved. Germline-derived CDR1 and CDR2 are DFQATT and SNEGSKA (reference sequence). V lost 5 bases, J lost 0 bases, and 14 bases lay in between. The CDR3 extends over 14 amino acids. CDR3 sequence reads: CSAPRRWDSYEQYF. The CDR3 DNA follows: TGCAGTGCTCCCCGACGGTGGGACTCCTACGAGCAGTACTTC.

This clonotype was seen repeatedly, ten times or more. CDR3 nucleotide sequence: TGTGCCAGCAGACCGACTAGAAATTACAATGAGCAGTTCTTC. Translating gives CASRPTRNYNEQFF. The rearrangement links TRBV28 to TRBJ2-1, with a tentative D call TRBD2 (6 bases). The germline V gene has CDR1 MDHEN and CDR2 SYDVKM. Trimming left V 6 bases short and J 4 bases short, with 13 bases between. The CDR3 covers 14 residues.

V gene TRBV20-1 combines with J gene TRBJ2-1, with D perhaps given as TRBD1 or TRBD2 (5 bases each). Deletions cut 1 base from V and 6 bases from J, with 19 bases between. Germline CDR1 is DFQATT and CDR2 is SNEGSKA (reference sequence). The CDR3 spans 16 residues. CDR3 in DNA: TGCAGTGCTAGAGTTTCCGGGACCCTACCCGTCAATGAGCAGTTCTTC. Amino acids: CSARVSGTLPVNEQFF.

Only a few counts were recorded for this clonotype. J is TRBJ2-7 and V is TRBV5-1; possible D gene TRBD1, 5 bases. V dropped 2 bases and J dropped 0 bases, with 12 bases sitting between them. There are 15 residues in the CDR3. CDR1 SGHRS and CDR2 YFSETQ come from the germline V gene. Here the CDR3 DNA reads TGCGCCAGCAGCTTTAGGGGAAAGAGCTCCTACGAGCAGTACTTC. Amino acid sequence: CASSFRGKSSYEQYF.

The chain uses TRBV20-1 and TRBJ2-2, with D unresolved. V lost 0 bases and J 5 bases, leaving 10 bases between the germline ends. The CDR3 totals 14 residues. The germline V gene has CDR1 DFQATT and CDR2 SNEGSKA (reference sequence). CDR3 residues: CSARDFGPTGELFF. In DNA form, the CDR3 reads TGCAGTGCTAGAGATTTCGGCCCGACCGGGGAGCTGTTTTTT.

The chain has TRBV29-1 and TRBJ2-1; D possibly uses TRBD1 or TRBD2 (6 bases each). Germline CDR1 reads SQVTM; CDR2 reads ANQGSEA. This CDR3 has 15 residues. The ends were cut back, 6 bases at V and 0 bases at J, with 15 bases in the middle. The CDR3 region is CSVLEEGGSYNEQFF. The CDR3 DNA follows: TGCAGCGTCCTCGAGGAGGGGGGCTCCTACAATGAGCAGTTCTTC.

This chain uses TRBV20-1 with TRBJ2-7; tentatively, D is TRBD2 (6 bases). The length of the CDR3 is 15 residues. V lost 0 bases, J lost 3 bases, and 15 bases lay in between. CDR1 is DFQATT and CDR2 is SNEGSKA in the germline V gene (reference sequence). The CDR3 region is CSAREPASVFYEQYF. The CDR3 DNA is TGCAGTGCTAGAGAACCGGCTAGCGTTTTCTACGAGCAGTACTTC.

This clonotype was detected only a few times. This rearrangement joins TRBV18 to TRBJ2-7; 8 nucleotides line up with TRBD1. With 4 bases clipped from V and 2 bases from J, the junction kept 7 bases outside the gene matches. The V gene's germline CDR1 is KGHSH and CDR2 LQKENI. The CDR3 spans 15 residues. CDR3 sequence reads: CASSLSGTGTYEQYF. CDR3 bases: TGTGCCAGCTCACTCTCAGGGACAGGAACCTACGAGCAGTACTTC.

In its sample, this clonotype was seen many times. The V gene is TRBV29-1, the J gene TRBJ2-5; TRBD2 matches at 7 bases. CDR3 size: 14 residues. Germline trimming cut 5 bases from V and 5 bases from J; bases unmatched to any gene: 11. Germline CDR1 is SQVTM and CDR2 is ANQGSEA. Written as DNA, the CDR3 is TGCAGCGTTTTCCGGCCGGGAGGTATGGAGACCCAGTACTTC. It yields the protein CSVFRPGGMETQYF. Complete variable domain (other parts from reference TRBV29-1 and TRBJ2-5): SAVISQKPSRDICQRGTSLTIQCQVDSQVTMMFWYRQQPGQSLTLIATANQGSEATYESGFVIDKFPISRPNLTFSTLTVSNMSPEDSSIYLCSVFRPGGMETQYFGPGTRLLVL.

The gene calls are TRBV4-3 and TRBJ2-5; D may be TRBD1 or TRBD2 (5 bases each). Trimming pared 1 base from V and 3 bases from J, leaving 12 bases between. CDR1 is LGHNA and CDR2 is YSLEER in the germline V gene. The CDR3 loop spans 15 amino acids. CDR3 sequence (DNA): TGCGCCAGCAGCCAAGGAAAGGGACCTAAAGAGACCCAGTACTTC. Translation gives CASSQGKGPKETQYF.

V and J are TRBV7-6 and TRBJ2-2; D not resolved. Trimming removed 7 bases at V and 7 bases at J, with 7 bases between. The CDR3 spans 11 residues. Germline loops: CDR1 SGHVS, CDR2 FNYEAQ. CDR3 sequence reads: CASTADGELFF. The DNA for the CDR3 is TGTGCCAGCACCGCAGACGGGGAGCTGTTTTTT.

In DNA form, the CDR3 reads TGCGCCAGCAGCCAAGGTGATAGCGTGGGGGAGACCCAGTACTTC. It encodes CASSQGDSVGETQYF. The chain carries TRBV4-3 and TRBJ2-5, with a weak D call TRBD2 (5 bases). V was shortened by 1 base and J by 5 bases, with 14 bases between the two germline ends. The germline CDR1 and CDR2 sequences are LGHNA and YSLEER. The CDR3 has 15 amino acids.

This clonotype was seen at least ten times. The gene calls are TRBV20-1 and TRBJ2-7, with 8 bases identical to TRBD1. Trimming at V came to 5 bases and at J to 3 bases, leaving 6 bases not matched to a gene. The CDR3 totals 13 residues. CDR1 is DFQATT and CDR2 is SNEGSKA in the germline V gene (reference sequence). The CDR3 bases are TGCAGTGCTCCTAGGACAGGGAGCTACGAGCAGTACTTC. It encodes CSAPRTGSYEQYF.

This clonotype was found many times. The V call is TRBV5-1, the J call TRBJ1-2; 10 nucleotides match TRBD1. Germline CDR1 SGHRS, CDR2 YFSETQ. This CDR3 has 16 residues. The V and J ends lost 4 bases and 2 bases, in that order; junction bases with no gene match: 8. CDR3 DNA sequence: TGCGCCAGCAGCCGACCGGGGACAGGGGAAAACTATGGCTACACCTTC. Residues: CASSRPGTGENYGYTF.

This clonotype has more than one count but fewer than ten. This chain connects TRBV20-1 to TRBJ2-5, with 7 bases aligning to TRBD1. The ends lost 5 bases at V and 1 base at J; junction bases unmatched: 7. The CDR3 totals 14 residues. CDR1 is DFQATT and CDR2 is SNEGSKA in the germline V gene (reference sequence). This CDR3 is CSAADGTAQETQYF. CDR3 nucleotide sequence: TGCAGTGCTGCGGATGGGACAGCCCAAGAGACCCAGTACTTC.

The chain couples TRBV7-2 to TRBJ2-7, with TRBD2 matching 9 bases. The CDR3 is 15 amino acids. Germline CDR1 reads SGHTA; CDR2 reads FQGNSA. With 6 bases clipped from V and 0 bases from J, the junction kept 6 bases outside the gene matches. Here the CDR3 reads CASSFSGGPSYEQYF. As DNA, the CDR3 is TGTGCCAGCAGTTTTAGCGGGGGTCCCTCCTACGAGCAGTACTTC. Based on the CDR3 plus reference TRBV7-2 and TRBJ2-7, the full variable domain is GAGVSQSPSNKVTEKGKDVELRCDPISGHTALYWYRQSLGQGLEFLIYFQGNSAPDKSGLPSDRFSAERTGGSVSTLTIQRTQQEDSAVYLCASSFSGGPSYEQYFGPGTRLTVT.

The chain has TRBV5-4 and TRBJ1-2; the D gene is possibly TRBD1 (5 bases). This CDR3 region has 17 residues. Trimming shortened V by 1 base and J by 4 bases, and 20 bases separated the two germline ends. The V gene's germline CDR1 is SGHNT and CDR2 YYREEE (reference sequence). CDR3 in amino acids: CASSLYGAGEVGYGYTF. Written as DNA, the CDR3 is TGTGCCAGCAGCTTGTACGGTGCGGGGGAAGTAGGCTATGGCTACACCTTC.

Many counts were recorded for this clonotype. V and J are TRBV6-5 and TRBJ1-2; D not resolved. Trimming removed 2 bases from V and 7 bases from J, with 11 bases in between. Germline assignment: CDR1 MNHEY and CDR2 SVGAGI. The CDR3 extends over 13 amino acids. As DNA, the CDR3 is TGTGCCAGCAGTTACCTAGGGAGGAGTGGCTACACCTTC. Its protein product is CASSYLGRSGYTF.

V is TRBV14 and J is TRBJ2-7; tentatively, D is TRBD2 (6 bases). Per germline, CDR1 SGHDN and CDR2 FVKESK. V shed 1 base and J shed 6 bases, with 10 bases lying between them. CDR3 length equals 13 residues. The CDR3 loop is CASSQAPSAEQYF. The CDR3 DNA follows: TGTGCCAGCAGCCAAGCCCCTAGCGCCGAGCAGTACTTC.

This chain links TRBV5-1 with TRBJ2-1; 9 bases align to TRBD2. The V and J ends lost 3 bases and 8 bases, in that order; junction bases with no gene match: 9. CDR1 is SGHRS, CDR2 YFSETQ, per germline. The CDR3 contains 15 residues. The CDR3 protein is CASSSSSGIAYEQFF. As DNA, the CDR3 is TGCGCCAGCAGCTCCTCTAGCGGGATAGCGTATGAGCAGTTCTTC.

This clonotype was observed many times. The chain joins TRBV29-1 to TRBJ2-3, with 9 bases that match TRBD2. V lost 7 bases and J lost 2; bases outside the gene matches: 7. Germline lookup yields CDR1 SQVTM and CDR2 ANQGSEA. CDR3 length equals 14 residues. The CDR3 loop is CSAQTSGPTDTQYF. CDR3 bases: TGCAGCGCCCAGACTAGCGGCCCCACAGATACGCAGTATTTT.

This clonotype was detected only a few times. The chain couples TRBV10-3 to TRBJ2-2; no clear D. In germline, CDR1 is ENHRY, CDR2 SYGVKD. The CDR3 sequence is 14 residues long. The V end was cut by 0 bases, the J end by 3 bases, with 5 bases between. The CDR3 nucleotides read TGTGCCATCAGTGAGTCAGTCTACACCGGGGAGCTGTTTTTT. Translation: CAISESVYTGELFF.

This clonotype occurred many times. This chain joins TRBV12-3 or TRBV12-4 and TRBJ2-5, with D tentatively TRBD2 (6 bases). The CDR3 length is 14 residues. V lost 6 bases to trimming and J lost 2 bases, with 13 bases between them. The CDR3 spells CASSRGTLQETQYF. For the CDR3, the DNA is TGTGCCAGCAGCCGAGGGACTCTTCAAGAGACCCAGTACTTC.